This T cell receptor beta chain came from a study of response to subunit inactivated influenza vaccine. Study outcomes and limitations: Authors proposed each seasonal influenza vaccination draws in few new T cells.

There are 17 residues in the CDR3. V was clipped by 0 bases and J by 4 bases, with 17 bases between them. Germline V CDR1 and CDR2: LGHNA, YSLEER. Only a few counts were recorded for this clonotype. Its antigen is as yet unknown. One entry per CDR3 protein results from TCRdb running MiXCR on the RT-PCR reads. Among 500,000 to 600,000 distinct CDR3 sequences, around 15% were seen once, and the ten largest hold around 10%. The chain carries TRBV4-3 and TRBJ2-3, with D possibly called TRBD1 or TRBD2 (6 bases each). The origin of this receptor is a man aged 45-65 years who received an inactivated influenza vaccine. Sample: PBMCs from blood, taken approximately 12 days after vaccination. As DNA, the CDR3 is TGCGCCAGCAGCCAAGATTATGGGGGGCTAGGGTCAGATACGCAGTATTTT. This codes for CASSQDYGGLGSDTQYF.